This T cell receptor beta chain was profiled in a study of identical twins. Per germline, CDR1 ENHRY and CDR2 SYGVKD. This CDR3 contains 15 residues. V dropped 6 bases and J dropped 2; count of bases not matched to a gene: 5. This clonotype was observed a few times. TCRdb processed the 5' RACE reads anew with MiXCR; each CDR3 protein has one entry. The profile shows 700,000 or so distinct CDR3 sequences, 8.5% to 9.5% of them singletons. The sample was also linked to a second study, of yellow fever vaccine responses in identical twins.

The chain carries TRBV10-3 and TRBJ2-3, with TRBD2 identical over 10 bases. The receptor's source is a woman aged 18-29 years in good health. Sequences were obtained from PBMCs. The CDR3: CAIRDSGRPTDTQYF. The CDR3, as DNA: TGTGCCATCAGAGATAGCGGGAGGCCCACAGATACGCAGTATTTT.